This is a list of T cell receptor beta chains from one sample in a study of cytotoxic CD8 clonotypes in ibrutinib-treated CLL. TCRdb's table, derived via immunoSEQ multiplex PCR, lists solely in-frame clones and lacks some. The profile shows about 200,000 clones, about 72% of them singletons. The sample consisted of PBMCs, taken after 24 months of ibrutinib treatment. These receptors were obtained from a human donor with chronic lymphocytic leukemia. CDR3s include the opening cysteine and the closing phenylalanine or tryptophan. D genes are given only for firm matches. Clone size, where shown, is once, few, many, or a class for clones that have expanded.

>TRBV30|NA|NA|TRBJ1-2
CAWSPNYGYTF
TGTGCCTGGAGTCCCAACTATGGCTACACCTTC
>TRBV5-6|once|TRBD2|TRBJ2-3
CASSSGSTDTQYF
TGTGCCAGCAGCAGCGGGAGTACAGATACGCAGTATTTT
>TRBV7-7|NA|TRBD2|TRBJ2-3
CASSLGASGRAADTQYF
TGTGCCAGCAGCTTGGGCGCTAGCGGGAGGGCGGCAGATACGCAGTATTTT
>TRBV7-2|NA|NA|TRBJ2-1
CASSAGLYNEQFF
TGTGCCAGCAGCGCGGGGCTTTACAATGAGCAGTTCTTC
>TRBV7-8|NA|TRBD2|TRBJ2-7
CASSLGREKYEQYF
TGTGCCAGCAGCTTAGGGCGGGAGAAATACGAGCAGTACTTC
>TRBV5-6|NA|TRBD1|TRBJ2-1
CASSWGPGQGFVNNEQFF
TGTGCCAGCAGCTGGGGGCCGGGACAGGGTTTTGTGAACAATGAGCAGTTCTTC
>TRBV6-5|NA|NA|TRBJ2-7
CASSYGMASYEQYF
TGTGCCAGCAGTTACGGGATGGCATCCTACGAGCAGTACTTC
>TRBV5-1|few|NA|TRBJ2-7
CASSLAVGSYEQYF
TGCGCCAGCAGCTTGGCCGTGGGTAGTTACGAGCAGTACTTC
>TRBV9|NA|TRBD2|TRBJ2-7
CASSGTSDYEQYF
TGTGCCAGCTCCGGGACTAGCGATTACGAGCAGTACTTC
>TRBV7-2|once|TRBD2|TRBJ2-7
CASSLLAGSSYEQYF
TGTGCCAGCAGCTTACTAGCGGGTAGCTCCTACGAGCAGTACTTC
>TRBV18|few|NA|TRBJ1-3
CASLEFISGNTIYF
TGTGCCAGCTTAGAATTCATCTCTGGAAACACCATATATTTT
>TRBV10-3|NA|NA|TRBJ1-1
CAISVEGPNTEAFF
TGTGCCATCAGTGTGGAAGGGCCGAACACTGAAGCTTTCTTT
>TRBV7-9|few|NA|TRBJ2-3
CASSSTGIGGTDTQYF
TGTGCCAGCAGCTCTACAGGGATAGGAGGCACAGATACGCAGTATTTT
>TRBV9|NA|TRBD2|TRBJ2-1
CASSGESGTLYNEQFF
TGTGCCAGCAGCGGGGAAAGCGGGACCCTCTACAATGAGCAGTTCTTC
>TRBV5-1|NA|NA|TRBJ2-3
CASSLTGNRVDTQYF
TGCGCCAGCAGCCTAACAGGGAATCGGGTAGATACGCAGTATTTT
>TRBV7-2|NA|NA|TRBJ2-3
CASKGELWADTQYF
TGTGCCAGCAAAGGGGAACTTTGGGCAGATACGCAGTATTTT
>TRBV10-3|NA|NA|TRBJ2-1
CAISESNNPYNEQFF
TGTGCCATCAGTGAGTCGAACAATCCTTACAATGAGCAGTTCTTC
>TRBV7-9|NA|NA|TRBJ1-2
CASSVPRGGYGYTF
TGTGCCAGCAGCGTACCGAGGGGCGGGTATGGCTACACCTTC
>TRBV4-3|NA|TRBD1|TRBJ2-5
CASSGTGGRETQYF
TGCGCCAGCAGCGGCACAGGGGGCCGAGAGACCCAGTACTTC
>TRBV12-5|NA|NA|TRBJ1-3
CASGLVGSEDF
TGTGCTAGTGGTTTGGTAGGGTCAGAAGATTTT
>TRBV6-1|NA|NA|TRBJ2-2
CASSEVKQGNTGELFF
TGTGCCAGCAGTGAAGTAAAGCAGGGGAACACCGGGGAGCTGTTTTTT
>TRBV5-1|once|NA|TRBJ1-3
CASSLDVGTSGNTIYF
TGCGCCAGCAGCTTGGATGTTGGTACCTCTGGAAACACCATATATTTT
>TRBV28|NA|NA|TRBJ1-5
CASSRMGGDYSNQPQHF
TGTGCCAGCAGTCGAATGGGGGGGGACTATAGCAATCAGCCCCAGCATTTT
>TRBV7-8|NA|NA|TRBJ1-1
CASSLFEWAAKEAFF
TGTGCCAGCAGCTTATTTGAGTGGGCAGCGAAGGAAGCTTTCTTT
>TRBV4-1|once|NA|TRBJ2-1
CASSQVSGTGNEQFF
TGCGCCAGCAGCCAAGTAAGCGGTACGGGGAATGAGCAGTTCTTC
>TRBV11-2|NA|NA|TRBJ1-5
CASSLESGQPQHF
TGTGCCAGCAGCTTAGAATCAGGTCAGCCCCAGCATTTT
>TRBV25-1|NA|NA|TRBJ2-7
CASSDSRPRTHYEQYF
TGTGCCAGCAGTGATTCCCGACCGAGAACACACTACGAGCAGTACTTC
>TRBV27|few|NA|TRBJ2-7
CASSLLGDYEQYF
TGTGCCAGCAGTTTACTGGGGGACTACGAGCAGTACTTC
>TRBV30|NA|TRBD1|TRBJ1-2
CAWSGQDRATYGYTF
TGTGCCTGGAGTGGCCAAGACAGGGCGACTTATGGCTACACCTTC
>TRBV4-2|NA|TRBD2|TRBJ2-1
CASSQGGLAGAYNEQFF
TGTGCCAGCAGCCAAGGCGGACTAGCGGGAGCGTACAATGAGCAGTTCTTC
>TRBV28|NA|NA|TRBJ1-6
CASRFPDSPLHF
TGTGCCAGCAGGTTCCCAGATTCACCCCTCCACTTT
>TRBV18|NA|NA|TRBJ1-4
CASSRSNWGEKLFF
TGTGCCAGCTCACGCAGCAACTGGGGTGAAAAACTGTTTTTT
>TRBV5-1|NA|NA|TRBJ2-1
CASSLVALGINEQFF
TGCGCCAGCAGCTTGGTAGCGCTCGGGATTAATGAGCAGTTCTTC
>TRBV9|NA|TRBD1|TRBJ1-1
CASSARSGQGEAFF
TGTGCCAGCAGCGCGCGATCCGGACAGGGTGAAGCTTTCTTT
>TRBV30|NA|TRBD1|TRBJ1-1
CAWNQGARTEAFF
TGTGCCTGGAACCAGGGGGCGCGGACTGAAGCTTTCTTT
>TRBV11-2|NA|TRBD1|TRBJ1-1
CASSFRTGGTEAFF
TGTGCCAGCAGCTTTCGGACAGGGGGCACTGAAGCTTTCTTT
>TRBV10-3|NA|NA|TRBJ2-3
CAISEITDTQYF
TGTGCCATCAGTGAGATCACAGATACGCAGTATTTT
>TRBV7-2|once|NA|TRBJ2-3
CASSLLPTSSTDTQYF
TGTGCCAGCAGCTTGTTACCTACATCTAGCACAGATACGCAGTATTTT
>TRBV11-2|NA|NA|TRBJ1-3
CASSEHSSGNTIYF
TGTGCCAGCAGCGAACATAGCTCTGGAAACACCATATATTTT
>TRBV27|NA|TRBD1|TRBJ2-7
CASSFSNRGTYEQYF
TGTGCCAGCAGTTTCTCCAACAGGGGTACCTACGAGCAGTACTTC
>TRBV5-1|few|NA|TRBJ2-7
CASSLSPQGPSGEQYF
TGCGCCAGCAGCTTAAGTCCACAGGGACCCTCTGGGGAGCAGTACTTC
>TRBV9|NA|NA|TRBJ1-2
CASSVSLPGVNYGYTF
TGTGCCAGCAGCGTGAGTCTGCCAGGGGTTAACTATGGCTACACCTTC
>TRBV25-1|NA|NA|TRBJ2-1
CASSESWGNEQFF
TGTGCCAGCAGTGAATCTTGGGGAAATGAGCAGTTCTTC
>TRBV4-2|NA|NA|TRBJ2-5
CASSLSPGETQYF
TGTGCCAGCAGCCTTTCCCCGGGAGAGACCCAGTACTTC
>TRBV7-9|NA|NA|TRBJ2-7
CASSYNQGSYEQYF
TGTGCCAGCAGCTACAACCAGGGGTCCTACGAGCAGTACTTC
>TRBV28|NA|NA|TRBJ2-6
CASSSPGQFSGANVLTF
TGTGCCAGCAGTTCCCCGGGACAATTCTCTGGGGCCAACGTCCTGACTTTC
>TRBV6-5|NA|NA|TRBJ2-5
CASSPTLHSGETQYF
TGTGCCAGCAGTCCAACCCTACACTCAGGAGAGACCCAGTACTTC
>TRBV4-2|NA|TRBD2|TRBJ2-3
CASSQVGSGRSSPQYF
TGTGCCAGCAGCCAAGTCGGTAGCGGGAGGTCTTCGCCCCAGTATTTT
>TRBV6-1|NA|NA|TRBJ1-2
CASTAPQQGNYGYTF
TGTGCCAGCACTGCGCCCCAACAGGGTAACTATGGCTACACCTTC